This TCR beta chain was obtained from a study of monozygotic twins with inflammatory bowel disease. Germline values: CDR1 SGHTA, CDR2 FQGNSA. CDR3 length equals 15 residues. With the 5' RACE reads reprocessed, TCRdb shows one record per CDR3 protein and no DNA. Here the sample table reports over 150,000 distinct CDR3 sequences. V and J are TRBV7-2 and TRBJ1-2; with no DNA, the TCRdb D assignment of TRBD1 cannot be verified. The sequencing input was blood. The receptor comes from a human donor with ulcerative colitis or Crohn's disease, or a healthy co-twin of an affected twin (not recorded which). The CDR3 spells CASSLARSREYGYTF.